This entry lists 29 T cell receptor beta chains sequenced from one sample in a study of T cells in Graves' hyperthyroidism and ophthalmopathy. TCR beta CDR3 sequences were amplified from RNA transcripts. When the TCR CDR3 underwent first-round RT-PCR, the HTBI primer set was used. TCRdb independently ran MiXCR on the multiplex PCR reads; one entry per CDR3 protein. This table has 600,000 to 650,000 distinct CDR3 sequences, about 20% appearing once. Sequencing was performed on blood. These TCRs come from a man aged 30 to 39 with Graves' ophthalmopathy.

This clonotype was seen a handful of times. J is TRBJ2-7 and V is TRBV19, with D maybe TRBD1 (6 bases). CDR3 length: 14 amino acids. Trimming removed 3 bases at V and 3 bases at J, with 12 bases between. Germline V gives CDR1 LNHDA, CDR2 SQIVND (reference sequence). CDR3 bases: TGTGCCAGTAGTATTTCAGGACAGTACTACGAGCAGTACTTC. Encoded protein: CASSISGQYYEQYF.

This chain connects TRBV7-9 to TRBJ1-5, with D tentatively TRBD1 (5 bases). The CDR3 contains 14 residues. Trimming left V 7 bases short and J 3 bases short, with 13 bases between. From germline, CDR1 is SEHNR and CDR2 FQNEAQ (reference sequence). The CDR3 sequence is CASTLGGANQPQHF. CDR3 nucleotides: TGTGCCAGCACCCTCGGGGGAGCCAATCAGCCCCAGCATTTT. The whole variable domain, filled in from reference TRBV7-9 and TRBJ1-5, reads DTGVSQNPRHKITKRGQNVTFRCDPISEHNRLYWYRQTLGQGPEFLTYFQNEAQLEKSRLLSDRFSAERPKGSFSTLEIQRTEQGDSAMYLCASTLGGANQPQHFGDGTRLSIL.

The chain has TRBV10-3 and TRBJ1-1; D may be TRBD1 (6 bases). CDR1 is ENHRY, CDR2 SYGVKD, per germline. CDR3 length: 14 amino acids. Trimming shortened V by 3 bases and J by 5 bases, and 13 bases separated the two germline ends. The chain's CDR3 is CAISEGGPLTEAFF. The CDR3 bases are TGTGCCATCAGTGAAGGGGGGCCTTTGACTGAAGCTTTCTTT.

In nucleotides, the CDR3 is TGTGCCAGCAGTAATTCCCCTGCTGTTAACACTGAAGCTTTCTTT. Translation gives CASSNSPAVNTEAFF. The gene calls are TRBV9 and TRBJ1-1; the D is unclear. This CDR3 is built from 15 residues. CDR1 is SGDLS and CDR2 is YYNGEE in the germline V gene. Trimming left V 5 bases short and J 2 bases short, with 16 bases between.

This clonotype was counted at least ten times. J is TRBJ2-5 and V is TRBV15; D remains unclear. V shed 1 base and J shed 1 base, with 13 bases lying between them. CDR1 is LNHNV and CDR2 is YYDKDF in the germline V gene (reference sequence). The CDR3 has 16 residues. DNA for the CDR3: TGTGCCACCAGCAGAGGCGTAAGGTCCCTCCAAGAGACCCAGTACTTC. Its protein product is CATSRGVRSLQETQYF.

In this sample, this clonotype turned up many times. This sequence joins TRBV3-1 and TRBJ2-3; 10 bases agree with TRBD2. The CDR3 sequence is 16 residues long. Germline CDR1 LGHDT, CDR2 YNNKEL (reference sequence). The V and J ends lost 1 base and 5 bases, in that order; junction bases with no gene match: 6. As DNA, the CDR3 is TGTGCCAGCAGCCAAGGAGGTAGCGGGAGGAAAGATACGCAGTATTTT. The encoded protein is CASSQGGSGRKDTQYF.

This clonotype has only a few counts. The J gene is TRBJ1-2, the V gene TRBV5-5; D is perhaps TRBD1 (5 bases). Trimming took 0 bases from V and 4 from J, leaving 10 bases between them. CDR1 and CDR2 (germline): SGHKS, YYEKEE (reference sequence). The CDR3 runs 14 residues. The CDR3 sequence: CASSLGGGTYGYTF. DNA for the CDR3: TGTGCCAGCAGCTTGGGGGGGGGTACCTATGGCTACACCTTC.

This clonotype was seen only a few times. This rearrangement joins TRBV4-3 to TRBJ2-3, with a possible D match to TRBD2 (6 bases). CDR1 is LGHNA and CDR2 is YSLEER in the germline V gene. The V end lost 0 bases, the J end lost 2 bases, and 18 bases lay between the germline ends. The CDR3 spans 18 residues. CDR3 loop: CASSQESLGEVITDTQYF. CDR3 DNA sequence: TGCGCCAGCAGCCAAGAGAGTCTGGGGGAGGTGATCACAGATACGCAGTATTTT.

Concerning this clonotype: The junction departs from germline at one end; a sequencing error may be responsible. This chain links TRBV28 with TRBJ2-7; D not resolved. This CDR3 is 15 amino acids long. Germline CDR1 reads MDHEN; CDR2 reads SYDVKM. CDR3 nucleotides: TGTGCCAGCAGTTTTCCAGGCGAGGTGCTCTCCGAGCTGTACTTC. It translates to CASSFPGEVLSELYF.

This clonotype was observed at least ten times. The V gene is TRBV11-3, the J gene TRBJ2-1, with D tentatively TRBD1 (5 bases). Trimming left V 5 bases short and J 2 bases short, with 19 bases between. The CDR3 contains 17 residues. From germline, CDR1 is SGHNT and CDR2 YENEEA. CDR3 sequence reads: CASSKRGGGKTYNEQFF. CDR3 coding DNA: TGTGCCAGCAGCAAAAGGGGTGGCGGAAAAACCTACAATGAGCAGTTCTTC.

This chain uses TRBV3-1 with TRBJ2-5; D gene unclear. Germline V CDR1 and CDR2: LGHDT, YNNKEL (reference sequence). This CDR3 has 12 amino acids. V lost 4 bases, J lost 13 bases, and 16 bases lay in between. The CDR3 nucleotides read TGTGCCAGCAGCCGGGCCGAGACCCTACTGTACTTC. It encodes CASSRAETLLYF.

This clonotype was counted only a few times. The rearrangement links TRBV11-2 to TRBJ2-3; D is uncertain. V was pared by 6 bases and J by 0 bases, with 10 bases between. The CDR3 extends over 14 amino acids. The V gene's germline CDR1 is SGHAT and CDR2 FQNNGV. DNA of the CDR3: TGTGCCAGCAGAGTCTTTGCTAGCACAGATACGCAGTATTTT. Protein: CASRVFASTDTQYF.

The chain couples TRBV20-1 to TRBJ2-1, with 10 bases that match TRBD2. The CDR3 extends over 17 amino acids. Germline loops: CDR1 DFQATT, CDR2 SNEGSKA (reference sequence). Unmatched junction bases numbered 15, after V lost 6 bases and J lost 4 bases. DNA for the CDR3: TGCAGTGCCCAGTCAAAGCGGGAGGGCCTTCTTTACAATGAGCAGTTCTTC. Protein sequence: CSAQSKREGLLYNEQFF.

The CDR3 is CSARERDFSYNSPLHF. CDR3 nucleotide sequence: TGCAGTGCTAGAGAGCGGGATTTCTCCTATAATTCACCCCTCCACTTT. The chain has TRBV20-1 and TRBJ1-6, with D uncertain. The CDR3 runs 16 residues. Deletions cut 0 bases from V and 0 bases from J, with 9 bases between. Per germline, CDR1 DFQATT and CDR2 SNEGSKA (reference sequence).

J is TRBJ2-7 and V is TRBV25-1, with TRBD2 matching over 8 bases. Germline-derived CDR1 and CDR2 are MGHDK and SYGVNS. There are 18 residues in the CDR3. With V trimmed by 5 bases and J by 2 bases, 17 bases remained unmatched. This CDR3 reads CASSPPFRAGASTYEQYF. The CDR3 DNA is TGTGCCAGCAGTCCCCCGTTTCGAGCGGGAGCCAGCACCTACGAGCAGTACTTC.

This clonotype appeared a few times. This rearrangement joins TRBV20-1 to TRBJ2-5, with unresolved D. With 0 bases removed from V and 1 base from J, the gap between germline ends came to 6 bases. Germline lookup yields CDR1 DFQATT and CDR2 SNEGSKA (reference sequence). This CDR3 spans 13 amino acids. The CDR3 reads CSARENSQETQYF. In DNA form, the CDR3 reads TGCAGTGCTAGAGAGAACAGCCAAGAGACCCAGTACTTC.

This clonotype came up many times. CDR3 loop: CASSFQRNMNTEAFF. As DNA, the CDR3 is TGTGCCAGCAGCTTCCAGCGAAATATGAACACTGAAGCTTTCTTT. The rearrangement joins TRBV5-5 to TRBJ1-1, with D unclear. Trimming pared 2 bases from V and 0 bases from J, leaving 11 bases between. This CDR3 is built from 15 residues. Germline lookup yields CDR1 SGHKS and CDR2 YYEKEE (reference sequence).

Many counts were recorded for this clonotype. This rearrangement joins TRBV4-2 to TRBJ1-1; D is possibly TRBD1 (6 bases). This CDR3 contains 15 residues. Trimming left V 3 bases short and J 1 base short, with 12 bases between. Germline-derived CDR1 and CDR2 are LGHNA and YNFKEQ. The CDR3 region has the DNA TGTGCCAGCAGCCATGAAAAGGGGGGGAACACTGAAGCTTTCTTT. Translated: CASSHEKGGNTEAFF.

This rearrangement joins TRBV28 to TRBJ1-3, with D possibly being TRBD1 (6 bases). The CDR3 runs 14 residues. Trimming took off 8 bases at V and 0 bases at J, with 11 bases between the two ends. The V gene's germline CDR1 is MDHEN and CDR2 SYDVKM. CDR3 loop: CASRGPLSGNTIYF. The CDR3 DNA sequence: TGTGCCAGCCGGGGGCCTCTCTCTGGAAACACCATATATTTT.

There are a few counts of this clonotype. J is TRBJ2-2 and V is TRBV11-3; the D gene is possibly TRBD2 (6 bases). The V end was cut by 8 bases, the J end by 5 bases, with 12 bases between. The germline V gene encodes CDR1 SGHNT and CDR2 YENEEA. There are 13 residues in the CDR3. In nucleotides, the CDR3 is TGTGCCAGCCGACGGGACTCGACCGGGGAGCTGTTTTTT. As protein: CASRRDSTGELFF.

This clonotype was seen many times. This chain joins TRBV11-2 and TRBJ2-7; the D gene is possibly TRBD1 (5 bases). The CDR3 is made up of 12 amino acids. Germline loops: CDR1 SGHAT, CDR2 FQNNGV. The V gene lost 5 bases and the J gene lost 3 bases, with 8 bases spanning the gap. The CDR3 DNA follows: TGTGCCAGCAGCATTGACAGCTACGAGCAGTACTTC. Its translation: CASSIDSYEQYF. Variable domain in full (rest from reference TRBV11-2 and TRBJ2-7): EAGVAQSPRYKIIEKRQSVAFWCNPISGHATLYWYQQILGQGPKLLIQFQNNGVVDDSQLPKDRFSAERLKGVDSTLKIQPAKLEDSAVYLCASSIDSYEQYFGPGTRLTVT.

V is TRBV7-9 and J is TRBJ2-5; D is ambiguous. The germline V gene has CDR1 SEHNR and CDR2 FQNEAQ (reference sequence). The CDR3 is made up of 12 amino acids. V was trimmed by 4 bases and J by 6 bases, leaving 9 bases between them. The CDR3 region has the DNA TGTGCCAGCAGCTCAATCGCGAAGACCCAGTACTTC. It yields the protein CASSSIAKTQYF.

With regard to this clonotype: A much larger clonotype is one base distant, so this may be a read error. CDR3 region: CAGSSEVPGTEAFF. CDR3 sequence (DNA): TGTGCCGGCAGCTCCGAGGTCCCTGGCACTGAAGCTTTCTTT. V gene TRBV11-1 combines with J gene TRBJ1-1; D is unresolved. The CDR3 contains 14 residues. Germline loops: CDR1 SGHAT, CDR2 FQDESV (reference sequence).

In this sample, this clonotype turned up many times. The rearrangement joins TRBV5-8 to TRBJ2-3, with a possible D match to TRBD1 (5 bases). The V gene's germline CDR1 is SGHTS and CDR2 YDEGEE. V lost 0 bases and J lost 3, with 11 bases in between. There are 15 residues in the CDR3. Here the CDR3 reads CASSLDQGVTDTQYF. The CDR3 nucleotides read TGTGCCAGCAGCTTGGACCAGGGTGTTACAGATACGCAGTATTTT.

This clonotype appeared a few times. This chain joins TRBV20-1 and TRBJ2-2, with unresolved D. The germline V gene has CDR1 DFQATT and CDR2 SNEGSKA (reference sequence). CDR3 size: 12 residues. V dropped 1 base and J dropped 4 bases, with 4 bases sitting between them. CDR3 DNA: TGCAGTGCTAGAGGGGCCACCGGGGAGCTGTTTTTT. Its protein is CSARGATGELFF.

CDR3 protein: CASSSPTPSGRPSNEQFF. CDR3 nucleotide sequence: TGTGCCAGCAGCTCCCCAACTCCTAGCGGGAGGCCATCCAATGAGCAGTTCTTC. The chain links TRBV3-1 to TRBJ2-1; TRBD2 matches at 11 bases. CDR3 size: 18 residues. The V and J ends lost 5 bases and 6 bases, in that order; junction bases with no gene match: 15. In germline, CDR1 is LGHDT, CDR2 YNNKEL (reference sequence).

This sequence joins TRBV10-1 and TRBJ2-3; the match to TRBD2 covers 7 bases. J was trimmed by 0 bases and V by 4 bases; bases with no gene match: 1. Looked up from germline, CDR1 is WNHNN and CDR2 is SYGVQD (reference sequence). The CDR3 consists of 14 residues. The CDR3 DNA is TGCGCCAGCAGTGCGGGAGGAAGCACAGATACGCAGTATTTT. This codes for CASSAGGSTDTQYF.

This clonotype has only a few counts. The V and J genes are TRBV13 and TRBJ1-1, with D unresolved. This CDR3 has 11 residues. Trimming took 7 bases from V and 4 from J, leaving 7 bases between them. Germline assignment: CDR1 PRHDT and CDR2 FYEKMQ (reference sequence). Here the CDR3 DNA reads TGTGCCAGCAAATTTGGCACTGAAGCTTTCTTT. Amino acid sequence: CASKFGTEAFF.

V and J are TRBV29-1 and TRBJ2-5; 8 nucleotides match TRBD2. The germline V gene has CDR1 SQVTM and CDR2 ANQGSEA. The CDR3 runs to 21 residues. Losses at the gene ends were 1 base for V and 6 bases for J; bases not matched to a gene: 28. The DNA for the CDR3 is TGCAGCGTTGAAGGAAGGGCCAGCGGGGGCGCAGGGCGGGAGCTGATAAAGACCCAGTACTTC. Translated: CSVEGRASGGAGRELIKTQYF.